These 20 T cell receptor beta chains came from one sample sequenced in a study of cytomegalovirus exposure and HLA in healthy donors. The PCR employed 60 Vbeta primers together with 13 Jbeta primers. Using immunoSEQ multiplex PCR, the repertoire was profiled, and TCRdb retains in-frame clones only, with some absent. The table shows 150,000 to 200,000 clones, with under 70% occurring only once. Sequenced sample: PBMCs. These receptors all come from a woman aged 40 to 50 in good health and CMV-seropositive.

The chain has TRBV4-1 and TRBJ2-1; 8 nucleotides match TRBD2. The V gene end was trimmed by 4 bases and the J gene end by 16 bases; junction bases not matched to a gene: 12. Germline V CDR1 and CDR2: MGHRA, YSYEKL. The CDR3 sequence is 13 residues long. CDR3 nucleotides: TGCGCCAGCAGCCCGGGAACTAGCGGTTTTAGATTCTTC. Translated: CASSPGTSGFRFF.

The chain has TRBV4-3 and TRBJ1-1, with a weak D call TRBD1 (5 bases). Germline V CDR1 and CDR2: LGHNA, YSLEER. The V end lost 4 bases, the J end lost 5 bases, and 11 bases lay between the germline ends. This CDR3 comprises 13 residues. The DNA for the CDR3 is TGCGCCAGCAGCCCCGGAGGGGAGACTGAAGCTTTCTTT. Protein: CASSPGGETEAFF.

CDR3 sequence (DNA): TGTGCCAGCCTTCCTCGGACTAGCGAGGGCCAGCTGTTCTTC. It codes for CASLPRTSEGQLFF. V gene TRBV6-6 combines with J gene TRBJ2-1, with TRBD2 matching over 9 bases. V gave up 8 bases and J gave up 15 bases; unmatched junction bases: 17. Germline CDR1 MNHNY, CDR2 SVGAGI (reference sequence). The CDR3 is made up of 14 amino acids.

The CDR3 nucleotides are TGTGCCAGCAGCGAAGCACGGAACACCGGGGAGCTGTTTTTT. Translated: CASSEARNTGELFF. V gene TRBV7-3 combines with J gene TRBJ2-2, with D hard to call. Germline CDR1 SGHTA, CDR2 FQGTGA. CDR3 length: 14 amino acids. Trimming took 5 bases from V and 1 from J, leaving 8 bases between them.

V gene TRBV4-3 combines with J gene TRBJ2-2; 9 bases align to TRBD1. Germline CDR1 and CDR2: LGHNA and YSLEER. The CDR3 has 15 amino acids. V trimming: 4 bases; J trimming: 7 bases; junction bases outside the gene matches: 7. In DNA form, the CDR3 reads TGCGCCAGCAGCCGTCGGGACAGGGATGTCGGGGAGCTGTTTTTT. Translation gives CASSRRDRDVGELFF.

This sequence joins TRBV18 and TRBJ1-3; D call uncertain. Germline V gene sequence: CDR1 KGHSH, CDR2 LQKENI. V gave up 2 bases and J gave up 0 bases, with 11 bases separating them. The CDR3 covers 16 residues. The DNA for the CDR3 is TGTGCCAGCTCACCAATAAACATGAACTCTGGAAACACCATATATTTT. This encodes CASSPINMNSGNTIYF.

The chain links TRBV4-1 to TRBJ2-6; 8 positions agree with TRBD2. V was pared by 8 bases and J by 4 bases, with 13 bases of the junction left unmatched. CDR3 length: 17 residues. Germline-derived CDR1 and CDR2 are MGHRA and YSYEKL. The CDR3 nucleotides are TGCGCCAGCCGGGAGGGGGGGGGCGCCGGAGGGGCCAACGTCCTGACTTTC. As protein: CASREGGGAGGANVLTF.

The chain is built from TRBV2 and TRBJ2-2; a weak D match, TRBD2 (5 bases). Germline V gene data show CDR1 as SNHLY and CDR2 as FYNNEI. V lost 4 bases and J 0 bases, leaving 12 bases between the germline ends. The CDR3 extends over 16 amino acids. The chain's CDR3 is CASSVRTFANTGELFF. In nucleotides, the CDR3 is TGTGCCAGCAGTGTAAGGACTTTTGCGAACACCGGGGAGCTGTTTTTT.

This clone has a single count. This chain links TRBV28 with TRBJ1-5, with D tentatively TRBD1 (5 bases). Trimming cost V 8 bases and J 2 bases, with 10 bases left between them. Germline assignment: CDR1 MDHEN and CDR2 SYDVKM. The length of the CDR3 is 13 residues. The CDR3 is CASVQGRNQPQHF. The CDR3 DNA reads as TGTGCCAGCGTTCAGGGCCGCAATCAGCCCCAGCATTTT.

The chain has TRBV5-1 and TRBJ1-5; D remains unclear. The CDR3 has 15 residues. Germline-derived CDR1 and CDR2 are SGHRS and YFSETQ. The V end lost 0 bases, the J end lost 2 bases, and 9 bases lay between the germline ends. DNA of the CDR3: TGCGCCAGCAGCTTGGGTATTCAGGGCAATCAGCCCCAGCATTTT. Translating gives CASSLGIQGNQPQHF.

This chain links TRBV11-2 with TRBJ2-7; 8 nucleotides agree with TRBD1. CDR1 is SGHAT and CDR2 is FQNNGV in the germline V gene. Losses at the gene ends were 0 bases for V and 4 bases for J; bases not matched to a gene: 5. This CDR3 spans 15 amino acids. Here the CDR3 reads CASSLDRDRPYEQYF. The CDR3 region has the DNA TGTGCCAGCAGCTTAGATAGGGACAGGCCTTACGAGCAGTACTTC.

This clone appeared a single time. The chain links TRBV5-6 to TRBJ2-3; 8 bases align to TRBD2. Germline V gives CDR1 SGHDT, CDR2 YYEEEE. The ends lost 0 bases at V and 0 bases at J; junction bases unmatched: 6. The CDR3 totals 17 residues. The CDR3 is CASSLATSGLSTDTQYF. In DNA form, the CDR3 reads TGTGCCAGCAGCTTGGCCACTAGCGGACTTAGCACAGATACGCAGTATTTT.

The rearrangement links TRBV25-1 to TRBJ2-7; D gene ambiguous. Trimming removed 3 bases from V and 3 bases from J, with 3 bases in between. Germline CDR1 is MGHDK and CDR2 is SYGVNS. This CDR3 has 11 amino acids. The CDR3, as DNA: TGTGCCAGCAGTGACAGCTACGAGCAGTACTTC. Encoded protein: CASSDSYEQYF.

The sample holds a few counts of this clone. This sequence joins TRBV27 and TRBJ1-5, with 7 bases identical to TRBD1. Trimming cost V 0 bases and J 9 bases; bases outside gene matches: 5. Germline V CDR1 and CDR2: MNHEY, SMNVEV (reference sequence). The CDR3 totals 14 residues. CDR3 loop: CASSLSDRQGPQHF. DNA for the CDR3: TGTGCCAGCAGTTTATCGGACAGGCAAGGGCCCCAGCATTTT.

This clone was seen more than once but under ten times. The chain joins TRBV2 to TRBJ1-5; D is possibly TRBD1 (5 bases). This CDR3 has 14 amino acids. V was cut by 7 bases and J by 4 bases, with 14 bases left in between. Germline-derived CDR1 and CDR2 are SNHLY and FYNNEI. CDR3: CASKGPGGNQPQHF. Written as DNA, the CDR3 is TGTGCCAGCAAGGGGCCCGGGGGGAATCAGCCCCAGCATTTT.

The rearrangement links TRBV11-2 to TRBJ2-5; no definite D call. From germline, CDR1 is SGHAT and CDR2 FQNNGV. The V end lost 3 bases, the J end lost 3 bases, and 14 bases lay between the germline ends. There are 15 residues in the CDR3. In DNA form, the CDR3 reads TGTGCCAGCAGCTTTGTAAGCAGGCAAAAAGAGACCCAGTACTTC. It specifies CASSFVSRQKETQYF.

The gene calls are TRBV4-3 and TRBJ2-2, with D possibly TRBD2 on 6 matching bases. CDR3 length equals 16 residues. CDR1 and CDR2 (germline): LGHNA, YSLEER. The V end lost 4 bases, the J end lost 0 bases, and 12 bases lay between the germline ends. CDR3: CASSPLWGANTGELFF. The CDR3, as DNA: TGCGCCAGCAGCCCACTATGGGGGGCGAACACCGGGGAGCTGTTTTTT.

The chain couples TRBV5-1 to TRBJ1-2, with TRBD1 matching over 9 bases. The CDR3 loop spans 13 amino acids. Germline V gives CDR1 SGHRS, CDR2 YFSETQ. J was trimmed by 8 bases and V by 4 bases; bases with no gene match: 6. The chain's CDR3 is CASSPDRGKGYTF. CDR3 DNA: TGCGCCAGCAGCCCCGACAGGGGGAAGGGCTACACCTTC.

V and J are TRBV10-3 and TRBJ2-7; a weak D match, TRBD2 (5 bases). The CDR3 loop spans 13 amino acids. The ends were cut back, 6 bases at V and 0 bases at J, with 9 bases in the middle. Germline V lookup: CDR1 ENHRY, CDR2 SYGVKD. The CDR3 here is CAIRRAGSYEQYF. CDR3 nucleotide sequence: TGTGCCATCAGGCGGGCAGGCTCCTACGAGCAGTACTTC.

The CDR3 is CASSLTHVGLAGGPTDTQYF. In DNA, the CDR3 is TGTGCCAGCAGCTTAACACATGTGGGACTAGCGGGGGGCCCCACAGATACGCAGTATTTT. The rearrangement links TRBV7-3 to TRBJ2-3; TRBD2 matches at 15 bases. The V gene end was trimmed by 0 bases and the J gene end by 2 bases; junction bases not matched to a gene: 9. The CDR3 is 20 amino acids. Germline CDR1 reads SGHTA; CDR2 reads FQGTGA.